The 7 T cell receptor beta chains below were found in one sample sequenced in a study of T-cell memory formation after mild COVID-19. TCRdb itself ran the 5' RACE reads through MiXCR, one entry per CDR3 protein. The sample carries approximately 250,000 distinct CDR3 sequences, 15% to 19% recorded once. The specimen sequenced was PBMCs or a T cell subset sorted from them (not recorded which). Receptors originate from an adult woman who had mild COVID-19 (a few samples of this study predate the infection). Cell type and time point are not known.

The rearrangement links TRBV5-6 to TRBJ1-5; D might be TRBD1 (5 bases). This CDR3 is built from 14 residues. V shed 4 bases and J shed 1 base, with 9 bases lying between them. Germline V gene sequence: CDR1 SGHDT, CDR2 YYEEEE. CDR3 protein: CASSRGRSNQPQHF. The CDR3 coding sequence is TGTGCCAGCAGCAGGGGACGGAGCAATCAGCCCCAGCATTTT.

V and J are TRBV11-3 and TRBJ2-1; 7 nucleotides agree with TRBD2. The CDR3 extends over 14 amino acids. Germline CDR1 and CDR2: SGHNT and YENEEA. V was clipped by 4 bases and J by 6 bases; unmatched bases: 6. This chain's CDR3 is CASSSLAGPNEQFF. The CDR3 DNA follows: TGTGCCAGCAGCTCCTTAGCGGGTCCCAATGAGCAGTTCTTC. Filled out from reference TRBV11-3 and TRBJ2-1, the complete variable domain reads EAGVVQSPRYKIIEKKQPVAFWCNPISGHNTLYWYLQNLGQGPELLIRYENEEAVDDSQLPKDRFSAERLKGVDSTLKIQPAELGDSAVYLCASSSLAGPNEQFFGPGTRLTVL.

The rearrangement links TRBV9 to TRBJ1-6; D is uncertain. From germline, CDR1 is SGDLS and CDR2 YYNGEE. CDR3 length: 12 amino acids. The ends were cut back, 4 bases at V and 7 bases at J, with 6 bases in the middle. CDR3: CASSRVNSPLHF. Here the CDR3 DNA reads TGTGCCAGCAGCCGGGTAAATTCACCCCTCCACTTT. Based on the CDR3 plus reference TRBV9 and TRBJ1-6, the full variable domain is DSGVTQTPKHLITATGQRVTLRCSPRSGDLSVYWYQQSLDQGLQFLIQYYNGEERAKGNILERFSAQQFPDLHSELNLSSLELGDSALYFCASSRVNSPLHFGNGTRLTVT.

The chain recombines TRBV24-1 with TRBJ1-2, with D unclear. Germline CDR1 reads KGHDR; CDR2 reads SFDVKD. The CDR3 loop spans 14 amino acids. V was clipped by 4 bases and J by 4 bases, with 12 bases between them. CDR3 sequence: CATSDETGLYGYTF. The CDR3 coding sequence is TGTGCCACCAGTGACGAAACCGGCCTCTATGGCTACACCTTC.

The sample holds a few counts of this clonotype. This chain joins TRBV5-1 and TRBJ2-3, with D perhaps TRBD1 (6 bases). CDR1 and CDR2 (germline): SGHRS, YFSETQ. This CDR3 is built from 11 residues. V was cut by 10 bases and J by 7 bases, with 13 bases left in between. The CDR3 sequence is CAVGDTYTQYF. Here the CDR3 DNA reads TGCGCCGTCGGGGACACTTATACGCAGTATTTT.

The V and J genes are TRBV3-1 and TRBJ2-2; the D gene is possibly TRBD2 (5 bases). Germline V CDR1 and CDR2: LGHDT, YNNKEL (reference sequence). Deletions cut 10 bases from V and 2 bases from J, with 14 bases between. This CDR3 region has 14 residues. CDR3 in DNA: TGTGCCACCACGCCTAGGACTAACACCGGGGAGCTGTTTTTT. It yields the protein CATTPRTNTGELFF.

This clonotype was recorded a few times. V usage is TRBV7-6 and J usage is TRBJ2-7, with 8 bases identical to TRBD1. V shed 4 bases, J shed 7 bases, and the junction held 12 bases outside the gene matches. The CDR3 has 15 amino acids. Germline V lookup: CDR1 SGHVS, CDR2 FNYEAQ. Here the CDR3 reads CASSSQAQGAGEQYF. In DNA form, the CDR3 reads TGTGCCAGCAGCTCGCAGGCCCAGGGGGCGGGTGAGCAGTACTTC.